The 20 T cell receptor beta chains listed next were all sequenced from one sample in a study of human T cells and chemical hapten exposure (dated by TCRdb to the early 2020s). Library construction relied on RACE. The sample was run on a NextSeq 500. TCRdb applied fastp at Q25 and MiXCR to the public reads, then kept only in-frame beta chains. One record per CDR3 amino acid sequence lists the most common genes and DNA. In all, the sample holds about 70,000 distinct CDR3 sequences, and about 10% of those were seen once. The ten most abundant clones make up 5.2% of the sample. The time point label, as the study defines it: pre-sensitization, week 0. The sample's treatment or condition label is to be understood as: therapeutic diphenylcyclopropenone sensitization with weekly scalp DPC. Material: whole blood, obtained in connection with sensitization to the hapten diphenylcyclopropenone (DPC). The source is a woman aged 45-65 years with alopecia areata. Some clones in this sample may be carry-over from other donors' samples.

This clonotype occurred many times. The rearrangement joins TRBV7-9 to TRBJ2-1, with 7 bases fitting TRBD2. The V and J ends lost 5 bases and 6 bases, in that order; junction bases with no gene match: 7. This CDR3 spans 14 amino acids. Germline CDR1 SEHNR, CDR2 FQNEAQ (reference sequence). The CDR3 loop reads CASSRSTSSNEQFF. CDR3 in DNA: TGTGCCAGCAGCCGGTCGACTAGCTCCAATGAGCAGTTCTTC.

This clonotype appeared a few times. The gene calls are TRBV20-1 and TRBJ2-3, with TRBD2 matching over 7 bases. V lost 1 base, J lost 2 bases, and 12 bases stayed unmatched. The germline V gene has CDR1 DFQATT and CDR2 SNEGSKA (reference sequence). CDR3 size: 17 residues. CDR3 bases: TGCAGTGCTAGAGTGCCGGCTAGCGGAACAGTCACAGATACGCAGTATTTT. Translated, it gives CSARVPASGTVTDTQYF.

The chain recombines TRBV12-3 or TRBV12-4 with TRBJ2-2, with a weak D call TRBD2 (5 bases). V was pared by 5 bases and J by 4 bases, with 17 bases between. The CDR3 is made up of 16 amino acids. The DNA for the CDR3 is TGTGCCAGCAGTGCGATACGGATCGCGGGCACCGGGGAGCTGTTTTTT. It codes for CASSAIRIAGTGELFF.

This clonotype showed up just a few times. The chain joins TRBV28 to TRBJ2-5, with 14 positions matching TRBD2. The J segment lost 5 bases and the V segment lost 6 bases, leaving 5 bases of the junction unmatched. The CDR3 consists of 15 residues. Germline CDR1 and CDR2: MDHEN and SYDVKM. This CDR3 is CASSKGTSGSETQYF. The CDR3 region has the DNA TGTGCCAGCAGCAAGGGGACTAGCGGGAGTGAGACCCAGTACTTC. Full variable domain (remainder filled in from reference TRBV28 and TRBJ2-5): DVKVTQSSRYLVKRTGEKVFLECVQDMDHENMFWYRQDPGLGLRLIYFSYDVKMKEKGDIPEGYSVSREKKERFSLILESASTNQTSMYLCASSKGTSGSETQYFGPGTRLLVL.

This clonotype was seen ten or more times. The V and J genes are TRBV6-2 or TRBV6-3 and TRBJ1-1; the match to TRBD1 covers 7 bases. Germline CDR1 MNHEY, CDR2 SVGEGT. CDR3 size: 14 residues. Germline trimming cut 6 bases from V and 4 bases from J; bases unmatched to any gene: 8. The CDR3 protein is CASSKTGLSTEAFF. The CDR3 DNA reads TGTGCCAGCAGCAAGACAGGGTTAAGCACTGAAGCTTTCTTT.

This clonotype was counted between two and nine times. Written as DNA, the CDR3 is TGTGCCAGCAGCGCGGACAGGGCTAACTATGGCTACACCTTC. Translation: CASSADRANYGYTF. V and J are TRBV2 and TRBJ1-2; 8 positions agree with TRBD1. CDR3 size: 14 residues. V was pared by 6 bases and J by 0 bases, with 3 bases of the junction left unmatched. In germline, CDR1 is SNHLY, CDR2 FYNNEI.

Many counts were recorded for this clonotype. The rearrangement joins TRBV27 to TRBJ1-6; a possible D gene is TRBD1 (5 bases). With 4 bases removed from V and 6 bases from J, the gap between germline ends came to 13 bases. Germline V gene sequence: CDR1 MNHEY, CDR2 SMNVEV (reference sequence). This CDR3 spans 15 amino acids. The CDR3 spells CASSSRSGPNSPLHF. As DNA, the CDR3 is TGTGCCAGCAGTTCAAGGTCAGGGCCTAATTCACCCCTCCACTTT.

This clonotype was recorded a few times. V and J are TRBV7-2 and TRBJ2-2; 12 nucleotides align to TRBD2. This CDR3 has 18 amino acids. The germline V gene has CDR1 SGHTA and CDR2 FQGNSA. V lost 5 bases, J lost 1 base, and 8 bases stayed unmatched. In nucleotides, the CDR3 is TGTGCCAGCAGCCGAAAACTAGCGGGGGGAATGAACACCGGGGAGCTGTTTTTT. Protein product: CASSRKLAGGMNTGELFF. Filled out from reference TRBV7-2 and TRBJ2-2, the complete variable domain reads GAGVSQSPSNKVTEKGKDVELRCDPISGHTALYWYRQSLGQGLEFLIYFQGNSAPDKSGLPSDRFSAERTGGSVSTLTIQRTQQEDSAVYLCASSRKLAGGMNTGELFFGEGSRLTVL.

This clonotype was seen a few times. The J gene is TRBJ1-2, the V gene TRBV6-5, with D possibly being TRBD1 (5 bases). The germline CDR1 and CDR2 sequences are MNHEY and SVGAGI. CDR3 length equals 14 residues. Trimming pared 0 bases from V and 8 bases from J, leaving 13 bases between. Here the CDR3 reads CASSYSPGTRGYTF. The DNA for the CDR3 is TGTGCCAGCAGTTACTCGCCAGGGACGCGAGGCTACACCTTC.

Ten or more counts support this clonotype. The V call is TRBV6-5, the J call TRBJ2-3; no clear D gene. The CDR3 has 14 residues. V dropped 1 base and J dropped 6 bases, with 11 bases sitting between them. Germline CDR1 reads MNHEY; CDR2 reads SVGAGI. In nucleotides, the CDR3 is TGTGCCAGCAGTTACTTTGGTTCCATGGATACGCAGTATTTT. Translating gives CASSYFGSMDTQYF.

J is TRBJ2-1 and V is TRBV29-1; perhaps TRBD2 as D (6 bases). The CDR3 totals 16 residues. Germline CDR1 SQVTM, CDR2 ANQGSEA. Trimming took off 2 bases at V and 2 bases at J, with 16 bases between the two ends. CDR3 protein: CSVERGANSAYNEQFF. The CDR3 nucleotides read TGCAGCGTTGAACGCGGGGCGAACTCTGCCTACAATGAGCAGTTCTTC.

This clonotype has a count of ten or more. CDR3 sequence reads: CASSEPGPFYEQYF. For the CDR3, the DNA is TGTGCCAGCTCAGAGCCGGGTCCCTTCTACGAGCAGTACTTC. The gene calls are TRBV25-1 and TRBJ2-7; D not certain. CDR1 is MGHDK, CDR2 SYGVNS, per germline. The CDR3 spans 14 residues. V was cut by 8 bases and J by 3 bases, with 17 bases left in between.

In its sample, this clonotype was seen many times. The rearrangement joins TRBV9 to TRBJ2-1; D possibly corresponds to TRBD2 (5 bases). The germline V gene has CDR1 SGDLS and CDR2 YYNGEE. The CDR3 runs 17 residues. Trimming cost V 3 bases and J 5 bases, with 21 bases left between them. In DNA, the CDR3 is TGTGCCAGCAGCGCCCGAATGCTAGCCGGAAGGGACAATGAGCAGTTCTTC. Protein product: CASSARMLAGRDNEQFF.

This clonotype was seen repeatedly, ten times or more. The V gene is TRBV11-2, the J gene TRBJ2-3; D is unclear. Germline CDR1 reads SGHAT; CDR2 reads FQNNGV. Trimming left V 4 bases short and J 2 bases short, with 13 bases between. This CDR3 is built from 15 residues. The CDR3 coding sequence is TGTGCCAGCAGCTCGAAGACTCTCCTCACAGATACGCAGTATTTT. Protein: CASSSKTLLTDTQYF.

This clonotype was seen many times. At one boundary the junction diverges from the germline segment, which might be a read error. The chain links TRBV7-7 to TRBJ2-5; the D call may be TRBD1 or TRBD2 (5 bases each). The CDR3 totals 14 residues. Per the germline V gene, CDR1 is SSHAT and CDR2 is FNYEAQ (reference sequence). The CDR3 here is CASSLVGTQETQYF. The DNA for the CDR3 is TGTGCTAGCAGCTTAGTGGGGACCCAAGAGACCCAGTACTTC.

Only a few counts were recorded for this clonotype. The gene calls are TRBV19 and TRBJ2-1; 10 positions agree with TRBD2. V shed 7 bases, J shed 5 bases, and the junction held 14 bases outside the gene matches. The CDR3 is made up of 17 amino acids. The germline V gene encodes CDR1 LNHDA and CDR2 SQIVND (reference sequence). The CDR3 protein is CASKRSGGAGGHNEQFF. The CDR3 bases are TGTGCCAGTAAGCGGTCTGGGGGAGCGGGAGGGCACAATGAGCAGTTCTTC.

This clonotype came up many times. The chain joins TRBV18 to TRBJ2-1, with D tentatively TRBD1 (5 bases). Trimming took off 3 bases at V and 6 bases at J, with 12 bases between the two ends. CDR1 KGHSH and CDR2 LQKENI come from the germline V gene. There are 14 residues in the CDR3. DNA of the CDR3: TGTGCCAGCTCACCCCCGCAGGGCTTCAATGAGCAGTTCTTC. It is translated as CASSPPQGFNEQFF.

This clonotype occurred many times. This chain links TRBV20-1 with TRBJ1-1, with TRBD1 as a possible D gene (6 bases). The V end was cut by 5 bases, the J end by 3 bases, with 13 bases between. Germline V gene data show CDR1 as DFQATT and CDR2 as SNEGSKA (reference sequence). The CDR3 runs 13 residues. Here the CDR3 reads CSASGVGYTEAFF. CDR3 bases: TGCAGTGCTTCAGGGGTGGGGTACACTGAAGCTTTCTTT.

This clonotype has more than one count but fewer than ten. The chain combines TRBV9 with TRBJ2-2; D might be TRBD1 (6 bases). This CDR3 comprises 14 residues. Germline V CDR1 and CDR2: SGDLS, YYNGEE. The germline V and J ends were trimmed by 3 bases and 1 base, with 7 bases remaining between them. Written as DNA, the CDR3 is TGTGCCAGCAGCGGGGGACAGAACACCGGGGAGCTGTTTTTT. Translated: CASSGGQNTGELFF.

J is TRBJ2-7 and V is TRBV5-1; D is perhaps TRBD1 (6 bases). This CDR3 has 13 amino acids. The germline V gene encodes CDR1 SGHRS and CDR2 YFSETQ. The V end was cut by 4 bases, the J end by 3 bases, with 11 bases between. Here the CDR3 DNA reads TGCGCCAGCAGCAAGGACAGTTACTACGAGCAGTACTTC. It specifies CASSKDSYYEQYF.